This paragraph reports one T cell receptor beta chain. The sample holds a few counts of this clone. The antigen this receptor binds is unknown. This may arise from a read error, as a much more abundant clone is one base away. Other DNA sequences of this sample code for an identical CDR3. These data are taken from a study of metastatic and nonmetastatic thyroid tumors (dated by TCRdb to the early 2020s). Regarding the research as a whole: Repertoires from peripheral blood and from tumor or nodule tissue samples of malignant and benign thyroid patients were compared.

What the authors observed across the whole study: In both blood and tumor samples, malignant tumors were reported to have significantly higher TCR beta diversity than benign nodules.

V lost 4 bases and J lost 3 bases, and the count of bases not matched to a germline gene is 10. CDR1 SGHDN and CDR2 FVKESK were looked up in the germline V gene. The CDR3 runs 16 residues from the cysteine to the phenylalanine. Only CDR3 DNA is held: 48 bases, read in frame from base 1. Libraries were built with PCR. Reads for this sample came from an Illumina HiSeq 4000. High-throughput sequencing was used to profile the TCR beta-chain CDR3 region of every patient. In the authors' own workflow: The researchers built a classifier to tell apart papillary thyroid cancer patients with distant metastasis, based on CDR3 differences among clinicopathological groups. The Shannon index was used to assess repertoire diversity, and the Morisita-Horn index was used to assess tumor-blood repertoire similarity. Clones were called with MiXCR by TCRdb after fastp trimmed the public reads at Q25, and only in-frame beta chains were retained. What appears here as the V and J calls and clone size reflects TCRdb's work, not the paper's. This sample comprises 100,000 or so clones, 14% to 15% of them detected only once. The ten top clones hold 3.6% of the sample.

No patient had received any treatment before thyroid surgery. The study retrospectively analysed patient clinical samples collected from the early 2010s to the late 2010s using T-cell receptor beta sequencing. Sequenced: blood. Here the chain combines TRBV14 and TRBJ1-1; the central 8 bases match TRBD1. This receptor was identified in a female donor with papillary thyroid cancer or a benign thyroid nodule (not recorded which). Some clones in this sample may be carry-over from other donors' samples. The DNA sequence is given as TGTGCCAGCAGCCCCCTCCGTGACAGGGGCTACACTGAAGCTTTCTTT. Protein translation: CASSPLRDRGYTEAFF.